The 23 T cell receptor beta chains given below trace back to one sample, sequenced in a study of T cells after yellow fever vaccination. TCRdb ran MiXCR on the 5' RACE reads and lists one entry per CDR3 protein. This sample has hundreds of thousands of distinct CDR3 sequences, with about 14% found just once. The source was PBMCs, collected on the day of the yellow fever booster vaccination. The receptors derive from a young man who received the YFV17D yellow fever vaccine.

V usage is TRBV27 and J usage is TRBJ2-7, with D perhaps assigned TRBD1 or TRBD2 (5 bases each). This CDR3 comprises 15 residues. The germline V gene encodes CDR1 MNHEY and CDR2 SMNVEV (reference sequence). Trimming took 6 bases from V and 1 from J, leaving 16 bases between them. This CDR3 is CASSLNWDGSYEQYF. The CDR3 region has the DNA TGTGCCAGCAGCTTAAATTGGGACGGATCCTACGAGCAGTACTTC.

This clonotype was counted between two and nine times. V and J are TRBV6-2 or TRBV6-3 and TRBJ2-3; the D is unclear. V was pared by 7 bases and J by 4 bases, with 18 bases between. Germline CDR1 reads MNHEY; CDR2 reads SVGEGT. The CDR3 totals 15 residues. CDR3 DNA sequence: TGTGCCAGCACCTTAATAGGGCGGCCAGCAGATACGCAGTATTTT. Its translation: CASTLIGRPADTQYF.

This clonotype was found a few times. The CDR3 is CASSSETGQYSYEQYF. The CDR3 DNA is TGTGCCAGCAGCTCGGAGACTGGCCAATACTCCTACGAGCAGTACTTC. V is TRBV7-9 and J is TRBJ2-7; no firm D call. CDR1 SEHNR and CDR2 FQNEAQ come from the germline V gene (reference sequence). This CDR3 contains 16 residues. Deletions cut 4 bases from V and 0 bases from J, with 16 bases between. Full variable domain (missing parts from reference TRBV7-9 and TRBJ2-7): DTGVSQNPRHKITKRGQNVTFRCDPISEHNRLYWYRQTLGQGPEFLTYFQNEAQLEKSRLLSDRFSAERPKGSFSTLEIQRTEQGDSAMYLCASSSETGQYSYEQYFGPGTRLTVT.

This clonotype has only a few counts. The rearrangement joins TRBV24-1 to TRBJ2-3; 11 bases map to TRBD2. CDR1 KGHDR and CDR2 SFDVKD come from the germline V gene. The CDR3 runs 16 residues. The trim removed 3 bases at V and 3 bases at J, leaving 4 bases unmatched. The CDR3 reads CATSDERLAGTDTQYF. CDR3 nucleotide sequence: TGTGCCACCAGTGATGAGCGACTAGCGGGGACAGATACGCAGTATTTT.

This clonotype was seen a handful of times. CDR3 protein: CASSGPGEGKQFF. As DNA, the CDR3 is TGTGCCAGCAGCGGGCCCGGGGAGGGAAAGCAGTTCTTC. V and J are TRBV9 and TRBJ2-1, with 7 nucleotides matching TRBD2. Germline CDR1 SGDLS, CDR2 YYNGEE. The CDR3 has 13 residues. The trim removed 3 bases at V and 11 bases at J, leaving 8 bases unmatched. The full variable domain, in which reference TRBV9 and TRBJ2-1 provide the parts outside the CDR3, is DSGVTQTPKHLITATGQRVTLRCSPRSGDLSVYWYQQSLDQGLQFLIQYYNGEERAKGNILERFSAQQFPDLHSELNLSSLELGDSALYFCASSGPGEGKQFFGPGTRLTVL.

This clonotype was seen many times. This chain uses TRBV5-1 with TRBJ2-3; the match to TRBD2 covers 13 bases. CDR3 length equals 16 residues. CDR1 and CDR2 from the germline V gene are SGHRS and YFSETQ. The V segment lost 2 bases and the J segment 4 bases; nucleotides outside the gene matches: 4. CDR3 protein: CASSFTLAGGADTQYF. Here the CDR3 DNA reads TGCGCCAGCAGCTTCACACTAGCGGGAGGGGCAGATACGCAGTATTTT.

This chain joins TRBV12-3 or TRBV12-4 and TRBJ1-5; TRBD1 is a possible D gene (6 bases). Trimming stripped 10 bases from V and 2 bases from J, with 15 bases between. CDR3 length equals 14 residues. CDR3 DNA sequence: TGTGCCACTTCGAGGGAGGGGGGCAATCAGCCCCAGCATTTT. It specifies CATSREGGNQPQHF.

The chain has TRBV5-4 and TRBJ1-2, with 9 bases fitting TRBD1. The CDR3 covers 15 residues. Per the germline V gene, CDR1 is SGHNT and CDR2 is YYREEE (reference sequence). J was trimmed by 5 bases and V by 0 bases; bases with no gene match: 5. The CDR3 reads CASSLETGGGYGYTF. CDR3 nucleotides: TGTGCCAGCAGCTTGGAGACAGGGGGAGGATATGGCTACACCTTC. The whole variable domain, remainder taken from reference TRBV5-4 and TRBJ1-2, is ETGVTQSPTHLIKTRGQQVTLRCSSQSGHNTVSWYQQALGQGPQFIFQYYREEENGRGNFPPRFSGLQFPNYSSELNVNALELDDSALYLCASSLETGGGYGYTFGSGTRLTVV.

This clonotype was seen only a few times. This chain links TRBV5-1 with TRBJ2-3; D ambiguous. CDR1 and CDR2 (germline): SGHRS, YFSETQ. CDR3 size: 16 residues. The ends were cut back, 3 bases at V and 2 bases at J, with 16 bases in the middle. CDR3 DNA sequence: TGCGCCAGCAGCTCGAGATTAGAGGTTCACACAGATACGCAGTATTTT. This gives the protein CASSSRLEVHTDTQYF. Full variable domain (remainder filled in from reference TRBV5-1 and TRBJ2-3): KAGVTQTPRYLIKTRGQQVTLSCSPISGHRSVSWYQQTPGQGLQFLFEYFSETQRNKGNFPGRFSGRQFSNSRSEMNVSTLELGDSALYLCASSSRLEVHTDTQYFGPGTRLTVL.

This clonotype has a handful of counts. The chain employs TRBV7-2 and TRBJ2-1; tentatively, D is TRBD2 (6 bases). From germline, CDR1 is SGHTA and CDR2 FQGNSA. Trimming left V 5 bases short and J 9 bases short, with 8 bases between. This CDR3 contains 11 residues. CDR3 bases: TGTGCCAGCAGCCGGACTATTGAGCAGTTCTTC. Its protein is CASSRTIEQFF.

This clonotype has only a few counts. For the CDR3, the DNA is TGTGCCAGCAGTTACTCATCCACCCGGGGACAGGAAGGCTCCTACAATGAGCAGTTCTTC. It translates to CASSYSSTRGQEGSYNEQFF. This rearrangement joins TRBV6-2 or TRBV6-3 to TRBJ2-1, with 8 bases matching TRBD1. CDR3 length equals 20 residues. Trimming at V came to 0 bases and at J to 0 bases, leaving 13 bases not matched to a gene. CDR1 is MNHEY, CDR2 SVGEGT, per germline.

This clonotype was observed a handful of times. The chain couples TRBV4-1 to TRBJ1-4; 7 nucleotides align to TRBD1. Germline V CDR1 and CDR2: MGHRA, YSYEKL. The CDR3 totals 20 residues. Trimming took 4 bases from V and 0 from J; bases not matched to a gene: 17. DNA for the CDR3: TGCGCCAGCAGCCCGCTACTACCGGGACAGAGACTTGCAACTAATGAAAAACTGTTTTTT. As protein: CASSPLLPGQRLATNEKLFF.

This clonotype was found a few times. The chain combines TRBV2 with TRBJ2-3, with 8 positions matching TRBD2. J gave up 6 bases and V 3 bases, and 5 bases lay outside the gene matches. This CDR3 has 14 residues. CDR1 and CDR2 from the germline V gene are SNHLY and FYNNEI. CDR3 region: CASSDGRAPDTQYF. CDR3 DNA: TGTGCCAGCAGTGACGGGAGGGCCCCGGATACGCAGTATTTT.

The V call is TRBV7-9, the J call TRBJ2-3; the D is unclear. CDR1 SEHNR and CDR2 FQNEAQ come from the germline V gene (reference sequence). V shed 5 bases and J shed 2 bases, with 11 bases lying between them. This CDR3 region has 14 residues. The CDR3 DNA follows: TGTGCCAGCAGCCCGTACGCTGCCACAGATACGCAGTATTTT. Translated, it gives CASSPYAATDTQYF. The whole variable domain, remainder taken from reference TRBV7-9 and TRBJ2-3, is DTGVSQNPRHKITKRGQNVTFRCDPISEHNRLYWYRQTLGQGPEFLTYFQNEAQLEKSRLLSDRFSAERPKGSFSTLEIQRTEQGDSAMYLCASSPYAATDTQYFGPGTRLTVL.

This clonotype has more than one count but fewer than ten. The chain combines TRBV4-1 with TRBJ2-1; TRBD2 matches at 12 bases. V gave up 1 base and J gave up 7 bases; unmatched junction bases: 5. The CDR3 covers 16 residues. Germline lookup yields CDR1 MGHRA and CDR2 YSYEKL. CDR3 nucleotide sequence: TGCGCCAGCAGCCAAGGACTAGCGGGAGCCTGGAATGAGCAGTTCTTC. Its protein is CASSQGLAGAWNEQFF.

Note on this clonotype: One junction end does not reproduce the germline sequence, and a read error may be involved. The V gene is TRBV20-1, the J gene TRBJ2-3; the match to TRBD2 covers 11 bases. Germline V gene sequence: CDR1 DFQATT, CDR2 SNEGSKA (reference sequence). This CDR3 region has 16 residues. CDR3 region: CCARLGSGRAADTQYF. In nucleotides, the CDR3 is TGCTGTGCTAGACTCGGTAGCGGGAGGGCGGCAGATACGCAGTATTTT.

The chain couples TRBV20-1 to TRBJ2-2, with D perhaps TRBD1 (6 bases). V lost 6 bases, J lost 3 bases, and 11 bases lay in between. The CDR3 totals 13 residues. The germline CDR1 and CDR2 sequences are DFQATT and SNEGSKA (reference sequence). The CDR3 sequence: CSAVQGYTGELFF. The DNA of the CDR3 is TGCAGTGCCGTACAGGGTTACACCGGGGAGCTGTTTTTT.

This clonotype was detected a few times. J is TRBJ2-1 and V is TRBV20-1, with D perhaps matching TRBD2 (6 bases). Germline assignment: CDR1 DFQATT and CDR2 SNEGSKA (reference sequence). V was shortened by 0 bases and J by 9 bases, with 21 bases between the two germline ends. There are 16 residues in the CDR3. As DNA, the CDR3 is TGCAGTGCTAGAGATATTACCGGCGGACTAAGTAGTGAGCAGTTCTTC. Its translation is CSARDITGGLSSEQFF.

This clonotype was observed at least ten times. The chain links TRBV10-3 to TRBJ2-5, with 9 bases that match TRBD2. This CDR3 has 13 residues. Trimming removed 9 bases from V and 2 bases from J; junction bases left unmatched: 4. CDR1 is ENHRY and CDR2 is SYGVKD in the germline V gene. The CDR3 is CAIGGLAQETQYF. DNA of the CDR3: TGTGCCATAGGTGGACTAGCGCAAGAGACCCAGTACTTC.

The chain uses TRBV6-5 and TRBJ2-2; the D is unclear. CDR1 is MNHEY, CDR2 SVGAGI, per germline. Trimming took off 0 bases at V and 1 base at J, with 6 bases between the two ends. The CDR3 length is 15 residues. This CDR3 reads CASSYSVGNTGELFF. CDR3 in DNA: TGTGCCAGCAGTTACTCAGTCGGGAACACCGGGGAGCTGTTTTTT.

The rearrangement uses TRBV20-1 and TRBJ2-3; 8 bases align to TRBD2. Germline-derived CDR1 and CDR2 are DFQATT and SNEGSKA (reference sequence). With 7 bases clipped from V and 2 bases from J, the junction kept 5 bases outside the gene matches. This CDR3 has 13 residues. In nucleotides, the CDR3 is TGCAGTGGACCGGGAGGGCCCACAGATACGCAGTATTTT. This codes for CSGPGGPTDTQYF.

The rearrangement links TRBV12-3 or TRBV12-4 to TRBJ2-7; either TRBD1 or TRBD2 may supply D (6 bases each). V shed 3 bases and J shed 2 bases, with 20 bases lying between them. This CDR3 contains 17 residues. The chain's CDR3 is CASSLGGDTSRPYEQYF. The CDR3 bases are TGTGCCAGCAGTTTGGGGGGCGACACCTCGCGACCCTACGAGCAGTACTTC.

The chain has TRBV5-1 and TRBJ2-1, with D perhaps TRBD1 or TRBD2 (5 bases each). Germline loops: CDR1 SGHRS, CDR2 YFSETQ. The V gene lost 4 bases and the J gene lost 0 bases, with 17 bases spanning the gap. This CDR3 spans 17 amino acids. Written as DNA, the CDR3 is TGCGCCAGCAGCCATCTTGGTCCGGGGCCCTCCTACAATGAGCAGTTCTTC. This gives the protein CASSHLGPGPSYNEQFF.